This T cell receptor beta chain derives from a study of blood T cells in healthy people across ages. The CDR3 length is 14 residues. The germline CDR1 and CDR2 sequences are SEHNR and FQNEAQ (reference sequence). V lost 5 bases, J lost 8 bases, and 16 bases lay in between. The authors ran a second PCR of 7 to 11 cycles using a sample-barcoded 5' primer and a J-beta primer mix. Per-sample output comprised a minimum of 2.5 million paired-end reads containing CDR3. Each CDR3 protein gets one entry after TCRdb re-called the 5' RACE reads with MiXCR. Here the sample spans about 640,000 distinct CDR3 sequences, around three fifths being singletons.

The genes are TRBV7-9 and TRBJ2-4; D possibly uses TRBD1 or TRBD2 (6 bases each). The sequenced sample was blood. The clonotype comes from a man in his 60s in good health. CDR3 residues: CASSPQRGADIQYF. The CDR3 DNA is TGTGCCAGCAGCCCCCAGAGGGGGGCAGACATTCAGTACTTC.